This is a list of T cell receptor beta chains from one sample in a study of T cell repertoires in cytomegalovirus infection. TCRdb analysed the reads with MiXCR anew, one entry per CDR3 protein. The table lists about 490,000 distinct CDR3 sequences, less than 30% of them singletons, with under 15% in the top ten. The sequenced sample was PBMCs. Receptors were obtained from a human donor in good health (CMV status not recorded). Some clones in this sample may be carry-over from other donors' samples. CDR3s include the opening cysteine and the closing phenylalanine or tryptophan. The order of the fields is CDR3 protein, CDR3 DNA, D gene, V gene, clone size, J gene. The D gene is left open where the match is weak. The size entry is marked missing in some rows and otherwise reads once, few, many or a size class.

CDR3aa: CASRTNSLSGYNEQFF; CDR3nt: TGTGCCAGCAGGACCAACTCTCTAAGCGGGTACAATGAGCAGTTCTTC; d_gene: NA; v_gene: TRBV12-3/TRBV12-4; abundance: NA; j_gene: TRBJ2-1
CDR3aa: CASSLGIRATGNTIYF; CDR3nt: TGTGCCAGCAGCTTAGGCATAAGAGCCACTGGAAACACCATATATTTT; d_gene: NA; v_gene: TRBV7-2; abundance: many; j_gene: TRBJ1-3
CDR3aa: CSARDSRVSTEAFF; CDR3nt: TGCAGTGCTAGGGACAGCCGGGTGAGCACTGAAGCTTTCTTT; d_gene: NA; v_gene: TRBV20-1; abundance: once; j_gene: TRBJ1-1
CDR3aa: CASSRGTDNVLTF; CDR3nt: TGTGCCAGCAGCCGGGGGACAGATAACGTCCTGACTTTC; d_gene: NA; v_gene: TRBV7-3; abundance: few; j_gene: TRBJ2-6
CDR3aa: CASSRPGSPTGSGEQFF; CDR3nt: TGTGCCAGCAGTCGCCCAGGGAGTCCTACCGGGAGCGGGGAGCAGTTCTTC; d_gene: NA; v_gene: TRBV6-2/TRBV6-3; abundance: NA; j_gene: TRBJ2-1
CDR3aa: CASSFGSGRARAGELFF; CDR3nt: TGTGCCAGCAGTTTTGGTAGCGGGAGGGCCAGGGCCGGGGAGCTGTTTTTT; d_gene: TRBD2; v_gene: TRBV27; abundance: NA; j_gene: TRBJ2-2
CDR3aa: CASSMASVTDTQYF; CDR3nt: TGTGCCAGTAGTATGGCTAGCGTAACAGATACGCAGTATTTT; d_gene: NA; v_gene: TRBV19; abundance: NA; j_gene: TRBJ2-3
CDR3aa: CASIRTSGRVNEQFF; CDR3nt: TGTGCCAGTATCCGGACTAGCGGGAGGGTTAATGAGCAGTTCTTC; d_gene: TRBD2; v_gene: TRBV19; abundance: few; j_gene: TRBJ2-1
CDR3aa: CASSLSLLTGGANSPLHF; CDR3nt: TGTGCCAGCAGCCTATCCTTATTGACAGGGGGAGCCAATTCACCCCTCCACTTT; d_gene: TRBD1; v_gene: TRBV7-2; abundance: many; j_gene: TRBJ1-6
CDR3aa: CASSLSLYATNEKLFF; CDR3nt: TGTGCCAGCAGTTTATCTCTATATGCAACTAATGAAAAACTGTTTTTT; d_gene: NA; v_gene: TRBV12-3/TRBV12-4; abundance: NA; j_gene: TRBJ1-4
CDR3aa: CSVLSGSGSYNEQFF; CDR3nt: TGCAGCGTTTTGAGCGGGAGTGGTTCCTACAATGAGCAGTTCTTC; d_gene: TRBD2; v_gene: TRBV29-1; abundance: NA; j_gene: TRBJ2-1
CDR3aa: CASRTGNYGYTF; CDR3nt: TGTGCCAGCAGGACAGGGAACTATGGCTACACCTTC; d_gene: TRBD1; v_gene: TRBV28; abundance: NA; j_gene: TRBJ1-2
CDR3aa: CATSEGALYEQYF; CDR3nt: TGTGCCACCAGTGAGGGGGCTCTCTACGAGCAGTACTTC; d_gene: NA; v_gene: TRBV24-1; abundance: NA; j_gene: TRBJ2-7
CDR3aa: CASGRLDEQYF; CDR3nt: TGTGCCAGCGGCAGGTTGGACGAGCAGTACTTC; d_gene: NA; v_gene: TRBV3-1; abundance: NA; j_gene: TRBJ2-7
CDR3aa: CASSEYFGLDIGGYTF; CDR3nt: TGTGCCAGCAGTGAATATTTTGGTCTAGACATCGGGGGCTACACCTTC; d_gene: NA; v_gene: TRBV25-1; abundance: NA; j_gene: TRBJ1-2
CDR3aa: CASSTGQGAYGYTF; CDR3nt: TGTGCCAGTAGCACGGGACAGGGGGCATATGGCTACACCTTC; d_gene: TRBD1; v_gene: TRBV19; abundance: few; j_gene: TRBJ1-2
CDR3aa: CASTDGLAGVADTQYF; CDR3nt: TGTGCCAGCACTGACGGACTAGCGGGAGTTGCAGATACGCAGTATTTT; d_gene: TRBD2; v_gene: TRBV11-2; abundance: NA; j_gene: TRBJ2-3
CDR3aa: CASSYNTNRGGEQFF; CDR3nt: TGTGCCAGCAGTTACAATACGAACAGGGGTGGAGAGCAGTTCTTC; d_gene: TRBD1; v_gene: TRBV6-2/TRBV6-3; abundance: NA; j_gene: TRBJ2-1
CDR3aa: CASSPPGGVKETQYF; CDR3nt: TGTGCCAGCAGTCCCCCTGGGGGGGTCAAAGAGACCCAGTACTTC; d_gene: TRBD2; v_gene: TRBV7-8; abundance: NA; j_gene: TRBJ2-5
CDR3aa: CSARLAENTGELFF; CDR3nt: TGCAGCGCCCGACTAGCGGAGAACACCGGGGAGCTGTTTTTT; d_gene: TRBD2; v_gene: TRBV29-1; abundance: NA; j_gene: TRBJ2-2
CDR3aa: CASSSPGAGTGELFF; CDR3nt: TGTGCCAGCAGCTCCCCCGGGGCGGGCACCGGGGAGCTGTTTTTT; d_gene: NA; v_gene: TRBV28; abundance: once; j_gene: TRBJ2-2
CDR3aa: CSYSGTLNTEAFF; CDR3nt: TGCAGCTACTCCGGGACATTGAACACTGAAGCTTTCTTT; d_gene: NA; v_gene: TRBV29-1; abundance: NA; j_gene: TRBJ1-1
CDR3aa: CASSSGLDWHEQFF; CDR3nt: TGTGCCAGCAGCTCGGGACTAGATTGGCATGAGCAGTTCTTC; d_gene: TRBD2; v_gene: TRBV7-2; abundance: many; j_gene: TRBJ2-1